The present TCR beta chain was sequenced within a study of Graves' ophthalmopathy and Graves' hyperthyroidism. This clonotype was recorded many times. The TCR beta CDR3 regions underwent amplification from RNA transcripts. After a first-round RT-PCR with HTBI primers, a second-round multiplex PCR was run. TCRdb redid the calling of the multiplex PCR reads with MiXCR, one entry per CDR3 protein. Of more than 300,000 distinct CDR3 sequences listed, about 16% are singletons. Recruitment covered hyperthyroidism patients aged 18 to 65 whose new diagnosis was of under 2 months' duration. Clinical symptoms, serum thyroxine, TRAb, thyroid ultrasound and orbital computed tomography determined diagnosis. The starting material, 10 ml of fresh peripheral blood, provided the PBMCs. This CDR3 has 16 amino acids. Germline CDR1 and CDR2: MGHRA and YSYEKL. V lost 3 bases to trimming and J lost 4 bases; unmatched junction nucleotides: 10.

Sequenced: peripheral blood. V gene TRBV4-1 combines with J gene TRBJ2-5; 8 bases agree with TRBD2. This sequence originates from a woman in her late teens or twenties with stable Graves' hyperthyroidism. In DNA, the CDR3 is TGCGCCAGCAGCCACAAGACGGGCGGGGGGCCAGAGACCCAGTACTTC. Translated, it gives CASSHKTGGGPETQYF.